These 18 T cell receptor beta chains came from one sample sequenced in a study of blood T cell repertoires in COVID-19. TCRdb's table, derived via immunoSEQ multiplex PCR, lists solely in-frame clones and lacks some. The data contain about 180,000 clones, over 75% of them singletons. Source material: peripheral blood. These receptor sequences come from a person between 65 and 80 years old with COVID-19, enrolled during active disease.

The chain combines TRBV28 with TRBJ1-4; D is perhaps TRBD1 (6 bases). Trimming removed 6 bases at V and 8 bases at J, with 13 bases between. Germline V gene data show CDR1 as MDHEN and CDR2 as SYDVKM. CDR3 size: 13 residues. The CDR3: CASRRGTREKLFF. CDR3 bases: TGTGCCAGCAGGCGGGGGACACGCGAAAAACTGTTTTTT.

This clone was counted once. This chain links TRBV6-1 with TRBJ1-4, with D maybe TRBD1 (6 bases). The CDR3 extends over 12 amino acids. Germline-derived CDR1 and CDR2 are MNHNS and SASEGT. V shed 2 bases and J shed 8 bases, with 6 bases lying between them. This chain's CDR3 is CASSERGEKLFF. Written as DNA, the CDR3 is TGTGCCAGCAGTGAAAGGGGGGAAAAACTGTTTTTT.

V and J are TRBV6-5 and TRBJ1-1; D remains unclear. The CDR3 spans 11 residues. Germline V gives CDR1 MNHEY, CDR2 SVGAGI. The V end was cut by 7 bases, the J end by 3 bases, with 6 bases between. The CDR3 loop reads CASTRDTEAFF. The CDR3 DNA reads as TGTGCCAGCACCCGGGACACTGAAGCTTTCTTT.

The chain is built from TRBV18 and TRBJ2-2; 11 positions agree with TRBD1. CDR1 is KGHSH and CDR2 is LQKENI in the germline V gene. This CDR3 comprises 15 residues. V lost 6 bases to trimming and J lost 5 bases; unmatched junction nucleotides: 5. CDR3 coding DNA: TGTGCCAGCTCCCCCGGGACAGGGGGTACCGGGGAGCTGTTTTTT. Translation: CASSPGTGGTGELFF.

The count of this clone is one. The chain recombines TRBV7-2 with TRBJ1-5; no firm D call. The V end was cut by 5 bases, the J end by 4 bases, with 9 bases between. Per the germline V gene, CDR1 is SGHTA and CDR2 is FQGNSA. This CDR3 is 13 amino acids long. CDR3 sequence reads: CASSSVFNQPQHF. CDR3 nucleotide sequence: TGTGCCAGCAGCAGCGTTTTTAATCAGCCCCAGCATTTT.

The sample holds one count of this clone. This sample also contains other DNA sequences that code for the same CDR3. V gene TRBV2 combines with J gene TRBJ1-1; maybe TRBD1 (6 bases). The CDR3 is 13 residues long. Deletions cut 6 bases from V and 4 bases from J, with 12 bases between. The V gene's germline CDR1 is SNHLY and CDR2 FYNNEI. The CDR3 reads CASRNRVGTEAFF. DNA of the CDR3: TGTGCCAGCAGGAACAGGGTTGGCACTGAAGCTTTCTTT. Based on the CDR3 plus reference TRBV2 and TRBJ1-1, the full variable domain is EPEVTQTPSHQVTQMGQEVILRCVPISNHLYFYWYRQILGQKVEFLVSFYNNEISEKSEIFDDQFSVERPDGSNFTLKIRSTKLEDSAMYFCASRNRVGTEAFFGQGTRLTVV.

The chain uses TRBV4-1 and TRBJ2-3; 7 positions match TRBD1. Trimming at V came to 1 base and at J to 0 bases, leaving 1 base not matched to a gene. This CDR3 contains 15 residues. Germline CDR1 and CDR2: MGHRA and YSYEKL. The CDR3, as DNA: TGCGCCAGCAGCCAAGGGGACAGAAGCACAGATACGCAGTATTTT. This codes for CASSQGDRSTDTQYF.

There are a few counts of this clone. The CDR3 loop reads CASSTPGQGAQDTQYF. In nucleotides, the CDR3 is TGTGCCAGTAGTACACCGGGACAGGGGGCACAAGATACGCAGTATTTT. The chain couples TRBV19 to TRBJ2-3, with 12 bases lining up with TRBD1. The junction had 7 bases not matched to a gene; V was cut back by 4 bases and J by 5 bases. CDR1 is LNHDA, CDR2 SQIVND, per germline (reference sequence). The CDR3 sequence is 16 residues long.

The chain has TRBV6-1 and TRBJ1-2; 9 bases line up with TRBD1. This CDR3 region has 16 residues. J was trimmed by 6 bases and V by 2 bases; bases with no gene match: 10. Looked up from germline, CDR1 is MNHNS and CDR2 is SASEGT. The CDR3 is CASSESPGQGVHGYTF. CDR3 DNA sequence: TGTGCCAGCAGTGAATCCCCGGGACAGGGTGTCCATGGCTACACCTTC.

J is TRBJ1-2 and V is TRBV5-1, with TRBD1 identical over 7 bases. The V gene end was trimmed by 0 bases and the J gene end by 5 bases; junction bases not matched to a gene: 7. The germline CDR1 and CDR2 sequences are SGHRS and YFSETQ. This CDR3 is built from 15 residues. As DNA, the CDR3 is TGCGCCAGCAGCTTGGGAGGGGGCGCTCGGTATGGCTACACCTTC. The encoded protein is CASSLGGGARYGYTF.

The chain is built from TRBV24-1 and TRBJ2-2, with 7 positions matching TRBD2. The V and J ends lost 9 bases and 0 bases, in that order; junction bases with no gene match: 12. Germline V gives CDR1 KGHDR, CDR2 SFDVKD. CDR3 length: 17 residues. CDR3 DNA: TGTGCCACCGGTATAAAAGGCGGGAGACCGAACACCGGGGAGCTGTTTTTT. Translation: CATGIKGGRPNTGELFF.

The rearrangement joins TRBV19 to TRBJ1-1; 9 nucleotides match TRBD1. The CDR3 is made up of 16 amino acids. CDR1 and CDR2 from the germline V gene are LNHDA and SQIVND (reference sequence). V lost 4 bases, J lost 0 bases, and 6 bases stayed unmatched. CDR3 loop: CASSNRDRELNTEAFF. The CDR3 DNA reads as TGTGCCAGTAGTAACCGGGACAGGGAACTGAACACTGAAGCTTTCTTT. The variable domain in full, completed from reference TRBV19 and TRBJ1-1, reads DGGITQSPKYLFRKEGQNVTLSCEQNLNHDAMYWYRQDPGQGLRLIYYSQIVNDFQKGDIAEGYSVSREKKESFPLTVTSAQKNPTAFYLCASSNRDRELNTEAFFGQGTRLTVV.

The gene calls are TRBV27 and TRBJ1-4; no reliable D call. Germline CDR1 reads MNHEY; CDR2 reads SMNVEV (reference sequence). This CDR3 region has 16 residues. Trimming removed 5 bases at V and 0 bases at J, with 13 bases between. This CDR3 is CASSTNSLTTNEKLFF. The CDR3 nucleotides read TGTGCCAGCAGTACCAACTCACTAACAACTAATGAAAAACTGTTTTTT. The variable domain in full, completed from reference TRBV27 and TRBJ1-4, reads EAQVTQNPRYLITVTGKKLTVTCSQNMNHEYMSWYRQDPGLGLRQIYYSMNVEVTDKGDVPEGYKVSRKEKRNFPLILESPSPNQTSLYFCASSTNSLTTNEKLFFGSGTQLSVL.

The chain joins TRBV6-5 to TRBJ2-7, with 9 bases identical to TRBD1. This CDR3 has 14 residues. CDR1 and CDR2 (germline): MNHEY, SVGAGI. V trimming: 2 bases; J trimming: 2 bases; junction bases outside the gene matches: 1. The CDR3 reads CASSYGTGTYEQYF. CDR3 nucleotides: TGTGCCAGCAGTTACGGGACAGGGACCTACGAGCAGTACTTC.

The genes are TRBV28 and TRBJ1-4, with D possibly TRBD1 on 6 matching bases. Germline V gives CDR1 MDHEN, CDR2 SYDVKM. The V end lost 3 bases, the J end lost 12 bases, and 20 bases lay between the germline ends. The CDR3 covers 15 residues. In DNA form, the CDR3 reads TGTGCCAGCAGTTTGAGTAACAGGGTTATTTACGAACTGTTTTTT. Translating gives CASSLSNRVIYELFF.

This clone came up a few times. The chain uses TRBV5-5 and TRBJ2-1; D gene ambiguous. The V end lost 1 base, the J end lost 0 bases, and 5 bases lay between the germline ends. CDR1 and CDR2 (germline): SGHKS, YYEKEE (reference sequence). CDR3 length: 14 residues. The CDR3 DNA reads as TGTGCCAGCAGCTTGCTAAGCTCCTACAATGAGCAGTTCTTC. As protein: CASSLLSSYNEQFF. Supplemented by reference TRBV5-5 and TRBJ2-1, the full variable domain reads DAGVTQSPTHLIKTRGQQVTLRCSPISGHKSVSWYQQVLGQGPQFIFQYYEKEERGRGNFPDRFSARQFPNYSSELNVNALLLGDSALYLCASSLLSSYNEQFFGPGTRLTVL.

This chain links TRBV12-3 or TRBV12-4 with TRBJ1-2; perhaps TRBD1 as D (6 bases). Trimming removed 5 bases from V and 8 bases from J, with 12 bases in between. There are 12 residues in the CDR3. In DNA form, the CDR3 reads TGTGCCAGCAGTCCAGGGGCCCGAGGCTACACCTTC. Its protein is CASSPGARGYTF.

The chain uses TRBV28 and TRBJ2-7; 8 bases are shared with TRBD2. Trimming took 3 bases from V and 1 from J; bases not matched to a gene: 8. The CDR3 covers 16 residues. Germline lookup yields CDR1 MDHEN and CDR2 SYDVKM. The CDR3 nucleotides are TGTGCCAGCAGTTTCCCCGGGGGGGGTTTATCCTACGAGCAGTACTTC. This codes for CASSFPGGGLSYEQYF.